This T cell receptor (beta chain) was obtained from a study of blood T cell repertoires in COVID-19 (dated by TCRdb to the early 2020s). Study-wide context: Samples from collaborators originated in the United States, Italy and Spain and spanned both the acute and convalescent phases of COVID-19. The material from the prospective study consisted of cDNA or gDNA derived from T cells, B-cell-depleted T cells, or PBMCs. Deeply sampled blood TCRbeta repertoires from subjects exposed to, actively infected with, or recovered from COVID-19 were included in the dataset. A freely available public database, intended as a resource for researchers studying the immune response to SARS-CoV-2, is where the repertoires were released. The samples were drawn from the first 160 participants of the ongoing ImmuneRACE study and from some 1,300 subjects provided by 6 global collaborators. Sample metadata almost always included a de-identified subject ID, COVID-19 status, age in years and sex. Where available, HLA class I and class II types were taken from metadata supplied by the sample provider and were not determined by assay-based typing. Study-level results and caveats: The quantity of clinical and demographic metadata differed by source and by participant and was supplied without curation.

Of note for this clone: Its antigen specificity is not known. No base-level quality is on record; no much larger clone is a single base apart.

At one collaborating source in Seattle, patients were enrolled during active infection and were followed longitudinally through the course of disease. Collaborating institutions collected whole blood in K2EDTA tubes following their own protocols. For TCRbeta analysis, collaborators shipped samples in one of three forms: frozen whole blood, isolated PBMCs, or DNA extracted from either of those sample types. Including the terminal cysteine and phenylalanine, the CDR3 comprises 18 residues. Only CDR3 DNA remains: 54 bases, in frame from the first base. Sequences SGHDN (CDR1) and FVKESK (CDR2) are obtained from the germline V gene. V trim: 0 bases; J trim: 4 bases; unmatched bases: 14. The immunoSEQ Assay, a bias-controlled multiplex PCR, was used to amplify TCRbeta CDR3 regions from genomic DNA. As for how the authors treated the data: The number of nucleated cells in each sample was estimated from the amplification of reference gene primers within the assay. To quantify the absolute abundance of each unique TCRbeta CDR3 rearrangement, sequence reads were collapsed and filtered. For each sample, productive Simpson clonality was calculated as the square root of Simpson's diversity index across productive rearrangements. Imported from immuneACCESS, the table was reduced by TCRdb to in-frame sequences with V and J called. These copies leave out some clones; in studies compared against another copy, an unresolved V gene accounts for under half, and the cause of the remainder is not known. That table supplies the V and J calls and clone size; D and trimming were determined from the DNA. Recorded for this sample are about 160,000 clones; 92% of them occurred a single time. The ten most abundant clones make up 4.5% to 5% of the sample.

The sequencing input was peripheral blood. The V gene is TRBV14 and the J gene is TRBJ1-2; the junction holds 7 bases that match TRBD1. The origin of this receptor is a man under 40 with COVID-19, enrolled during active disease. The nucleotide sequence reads TGTGCCAGCAGCCAAGACCTATACGGCGGACAGGCCTTCTATGGCTACACCTTC. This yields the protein CASSQDLYGGQAFYGYTF.